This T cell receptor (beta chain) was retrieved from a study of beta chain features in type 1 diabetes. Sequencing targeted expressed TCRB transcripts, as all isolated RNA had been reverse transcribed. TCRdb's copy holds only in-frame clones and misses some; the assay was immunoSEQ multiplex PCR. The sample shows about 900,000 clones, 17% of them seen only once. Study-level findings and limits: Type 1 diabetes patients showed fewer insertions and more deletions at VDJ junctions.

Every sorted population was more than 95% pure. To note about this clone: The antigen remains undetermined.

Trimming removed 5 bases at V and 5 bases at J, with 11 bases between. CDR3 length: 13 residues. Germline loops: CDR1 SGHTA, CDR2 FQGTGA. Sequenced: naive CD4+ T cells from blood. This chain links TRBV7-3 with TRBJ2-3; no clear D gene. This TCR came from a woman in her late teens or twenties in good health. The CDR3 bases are TGTGCCAGCAGCCCCAGTCGCGAAGATACGCAGTATTTT. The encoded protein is CASSPSREDTQYF.